This T cell receptor (beta chain) emerged from a study of siplizumab effects on memory and regulatory T cells. Assay: immunoSEQ multiplex PCR; the TCRdb copy retains only in-frame clones and omits some. The table includes 60,000 to 80,000 clones, approximately 87% detected once. Comments on this clone: This is likely a read error, given that the CDR3 carries no conserved phenylalanine or tryptophan at its end. Because the CDR3's place on the DNA is in doubt, the DNA is left out and the CDR3 is given as listed by TCRdb.

Looked up from germline, CDR1 is KGHSH and CDR2 is LQKENI. The CDR3 extends over 8 residues, inclusive of both ends. The sequenced material came from memory CD4+ T cells sorted from blood. This chain connects TRBV18 to TRBJ1-6. This clonotype originated in a human donor in good health. CDR3: CASSPRRA.